This TCR beta chain is from a study of T cells in Graves' hyperthyroidism and ophthalmopathy (dated by TCRdb to 2018 to 2020). As for the study more broadly: Peripheral blood was collected at initial diagnosis, before any treatment. A discovery cohort of 95 to 100 patients, approximately 45 with Graves' ophthalmopathy and 55 to 65 with stable Graves' hyperthyroidism, was used to find distinguishing TCR V-J signatures. Prospective prediction of ophthalmopathy was tested in an independent validation cohort of 18 to 20 hyperthyroidism patients and some 17 patients who later progressed to ophthalmopathy. The roughly 91 discovery patients were randomly split 7:3 into training and test sets. In over five Graves' hyperthyroidism patients, the study also compared T-cell repertoires from thyroid tissue with T-cell repertoires from blood. Following sampling, methimazole starting at 30 mg daily was given to hyperthyroidism patients, and high-dose intravenous methylprednisolone was given to ophthalmopathy patients. The paper reports TCR Vbeta CDR3 sequencing of 135 peripheral blood samples: under 45 ophthalmopathy, over 70 hyperthyroidism and approximately 17 progressor patients.

Moderately to severely active disease, a Clinical Activity Score of at least 3, a NOSPECS grade of at least 4, and a duration under 3 months were present in ophthalmopathy patients. Patients with uncontrolled infections, other autoimmune diseases, pregnancy or lactation were excluded. Diagnoses were established on the basis of clinical symptoms, serum thyroxine and TRAb, thyroid ultrasound, and orbital computed tomography. PBMCs were separated from around 9.1 ml of fresh peripheral blood using Ficoll-Paque density gradient centrifugation. Trizol reagent was used to extract total RNA, and RNA quality was then checked on an Agilent 2100 Bioanalyzer. Results and caveats for the whole study, not just this receptor: Sample size was not statistically predetermined, and investigators were not blinded to group allocation. Ophthalmopathy was separated from stable hyperthyroidism by a 13 V-J signature model, with approximately 85% sensitivity and roughly 81% specificity obtained in cross-validation and 80%/75% obtained in testing. Most expanded thyroid clonotypes (frequency above 0.001) were also detected in blood, a finding suggesting that blood repertoires may reflect thyroid immune responses. In validation, the model predicted progression to ophthalmopathy with approximately 71% sensitivity and roughly 72% specificity, a median of 6.5 months before onset.

In regard to this clonotype: Its antigen remains undetermined. No clone much larger than this one lies a single base away; base qualities are absent.

TCR beta CDR3 regions were amplified from RNA transcripts. The TCR CDR3 was subjected to a first round of RT-PCR using the HTBI primer set and the Qiagen OneStep RT-PCR kit. Libraries were constructed in a second round of multiplex PCR, after which size selection and purification were carried out. The libraries were sequenced on an Illumina HiSeq2000 using paired-end 100 bp reads. The study's own analysis went as follows. SOAPnuke was used to process the raw data, throwing out any read that contained adapters or uncalled bases, had a mean Phred below 15, or lacked an exact constant-primer or identifier match. COPE v1.2.5 was used to merge the high-quality paired reads, and each unique nucleotide sequence was defined as a clonotype. MiTCR v1.1 was used to align the clonotypes against IMGT TRBV, TRBD and TRBJ reference segments. Only V-J combinations with frequency above 0.0001, covering about 99% of repertoires, were analysed. A TCS score was defined as the ratio of F50 (clonal expansion) to E x V (chaos), with BLOSUM62-based TCRdist applied between CDR3 peptides within each V-J. Welch's t-statistics and random forest reduced 500 to 650 V-J features to roughly 13, which were used in a naive Bayes classifier (R e1071). Through fastp at Q25 and MiXCR, TCRdb rebuilt clones from the public reads, retaining in-frame beta chains. Rows matching on CDR3 protein sequence are summarized as one entry with the most common DNA and genes. These V and J calls derive from TCRdb rather than the authors' analysis. Recorded for this sample are around 530,000 distinct CDR3 sequences; about a sixth of them occurred a single time. The top ten clonotypes cover around 17% of the sample.

CDR1 SGHKS and CDR2 YYEKEE were looked up in the germline V gene (reference sequence). Measured from the cysteine to the phenylalanine, the CDR3 is 15 residues long. Only the CDR3 DNA stays, 45 bases, in frame from base 1. Trimming removed 1 base from V and 0 bases from J, leaving 5 bases between the germline ends. Sample: blood. The clonotype comes from a woman aged 18-29 years with Graves' ophthalmopathy. Recombination joined TRBV5-5 with TRBJ2-6, with the D gene call left open. The CDR3 protein: CASSLSASGANVLTF. The nucleotide sequence is TGTGCCAGCAGCTTGAGCGCCTCTGGGGCCAACGTCCTGACTTTC.